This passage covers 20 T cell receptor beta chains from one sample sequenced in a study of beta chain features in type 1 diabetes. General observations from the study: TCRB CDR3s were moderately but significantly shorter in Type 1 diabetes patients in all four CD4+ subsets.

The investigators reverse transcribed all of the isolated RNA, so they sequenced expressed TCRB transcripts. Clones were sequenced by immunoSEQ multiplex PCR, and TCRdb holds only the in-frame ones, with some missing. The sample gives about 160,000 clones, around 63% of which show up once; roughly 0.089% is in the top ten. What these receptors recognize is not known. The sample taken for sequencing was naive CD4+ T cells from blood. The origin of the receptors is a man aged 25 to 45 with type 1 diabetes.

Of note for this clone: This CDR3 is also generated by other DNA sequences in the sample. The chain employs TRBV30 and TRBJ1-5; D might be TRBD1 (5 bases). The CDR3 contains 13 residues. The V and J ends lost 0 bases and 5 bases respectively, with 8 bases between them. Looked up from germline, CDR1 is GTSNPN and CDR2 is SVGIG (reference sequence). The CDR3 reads CAWSVLGDQPQHF. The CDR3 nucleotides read TGTGCCTGGAGTGTTTTGGGGGATCAGCCCCAGCATTTT.

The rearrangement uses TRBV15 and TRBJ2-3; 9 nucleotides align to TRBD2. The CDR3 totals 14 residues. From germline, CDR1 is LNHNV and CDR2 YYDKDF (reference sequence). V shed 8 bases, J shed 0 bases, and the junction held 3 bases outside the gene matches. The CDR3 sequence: CATRTSGSTDTQYF. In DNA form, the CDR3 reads TGTGCCACCCGAACTAGCGGGAGCACAGATACGCAGTATTTT.

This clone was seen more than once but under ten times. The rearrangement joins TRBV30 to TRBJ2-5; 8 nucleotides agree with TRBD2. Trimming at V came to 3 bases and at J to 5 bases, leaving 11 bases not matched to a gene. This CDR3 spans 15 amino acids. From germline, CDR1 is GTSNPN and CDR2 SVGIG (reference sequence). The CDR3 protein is CAWSPGLAARETQYF. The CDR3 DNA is TGTGCCTGGAGCCCTGGACTAGCAGCCCGGGAGACCCAGTACTTC. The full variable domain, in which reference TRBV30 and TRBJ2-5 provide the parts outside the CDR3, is SQTIHQWPATLVQPVGSPLSLECTVEGTSNPNLYWYRQAAGRGLQLLFYSVGIGQISSEVPQNLSASRPQDRQFILSSKKLLLSDSGFYLCAWSPGLAARETQYFGPGTRLLVL.

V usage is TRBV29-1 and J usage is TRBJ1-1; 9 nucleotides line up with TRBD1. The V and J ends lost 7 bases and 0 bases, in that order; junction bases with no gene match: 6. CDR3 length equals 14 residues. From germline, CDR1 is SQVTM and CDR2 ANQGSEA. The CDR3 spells CSAADRGVNTEAFF. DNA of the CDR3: TGCAGCGCCGCGGACAGGGGTGTGAACACTGAAGCTTTCTTT.

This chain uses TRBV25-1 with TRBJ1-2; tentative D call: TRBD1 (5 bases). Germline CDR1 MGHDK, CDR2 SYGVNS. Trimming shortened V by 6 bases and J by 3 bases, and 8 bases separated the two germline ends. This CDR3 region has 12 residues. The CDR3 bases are TGTGCCAGCAGCGCGACAGACTATGGCTACACCTTC. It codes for CASSATDYGYTF.

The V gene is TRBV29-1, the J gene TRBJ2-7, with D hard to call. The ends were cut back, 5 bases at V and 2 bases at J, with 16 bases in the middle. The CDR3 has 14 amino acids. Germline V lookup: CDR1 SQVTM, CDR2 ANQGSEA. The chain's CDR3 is CSVSSSLLTYEQYF. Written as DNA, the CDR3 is TGCAGCGTTAGTTCCTCCCTTTTGACCTACGAGCAGTACTTC.

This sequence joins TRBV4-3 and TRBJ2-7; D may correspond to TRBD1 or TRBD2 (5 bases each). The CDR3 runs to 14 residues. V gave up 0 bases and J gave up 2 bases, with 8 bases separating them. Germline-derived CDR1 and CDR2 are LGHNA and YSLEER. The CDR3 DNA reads TGCGCCAGCAGCCAAGATGAGGGGCCCTACGAGCAGTACTTC. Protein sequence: CASSQDEGPYEQYF.

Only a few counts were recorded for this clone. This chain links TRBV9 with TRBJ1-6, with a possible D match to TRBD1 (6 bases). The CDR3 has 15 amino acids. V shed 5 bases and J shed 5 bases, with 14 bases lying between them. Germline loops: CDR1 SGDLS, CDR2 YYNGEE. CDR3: CASRATGSDNSPLHF. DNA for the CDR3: TGTGCCAGCAGAGCTACAGGGAGTGATAATTCACCCCTCCACTTT.

The CDR3 region is CASSSGQGSSYEQYF. The CDR3 DNA reads TGTGCCAGCAGCTCAGGACAGGGAAGCTCCTACGAGCAGTACTTC. This sequence joins TRBV7-2 and TRBJ2-7, with 8 nucleotides matching TRBD1. Germline CDR1 SGHTA, CDR2 FQGNSA. Unmatched junction bases numbered 5, after V lost 4 bases and J lost 0 bases. The CDR3 runs to 15 residues.

In nucleotides, the CDR3 is TGTGCCAGCAGGGCAGGCTGGAACACTGAAGCTTTCTTT. It encodes CASRAGWNTEAFF. V is TRBV25-1 and J is TRBJ1-1; D gene ambiguous. CDR3 length: 13 residues. The V gene's germline CDR1 is MGHDK and CDR2 SYGVNS. The ends were cut back, 6 bases at V and 1 base at J, with 9 bases in the middle.

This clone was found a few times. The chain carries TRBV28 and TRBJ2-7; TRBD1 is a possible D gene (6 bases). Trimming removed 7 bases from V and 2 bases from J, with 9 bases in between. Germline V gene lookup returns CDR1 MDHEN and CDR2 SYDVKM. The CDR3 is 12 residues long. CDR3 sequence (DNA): TGTGCCAGCATTAACAGGGCCTACGAGCAGTACTTC. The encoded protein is CASINRAYEQYF.

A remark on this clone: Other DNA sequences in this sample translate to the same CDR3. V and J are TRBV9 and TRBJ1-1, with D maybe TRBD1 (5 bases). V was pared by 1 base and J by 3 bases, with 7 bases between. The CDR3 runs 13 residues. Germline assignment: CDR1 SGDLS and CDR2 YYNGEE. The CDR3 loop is CASSVRGDTEAFF. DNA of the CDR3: TGTGCCAGCAGCGTAAGGGGAGACACTGAAGCTTTCTTT.

Written as DNA, the CDR3 is TGTGCCAGCAGGACAGCGGGTCACACAGATACGCAGTATTTT. The encoded protein is CASRTAGHTDTQYF. The gene calls are TRBV6-5 and TRBJ2-3; a weak D match, TRBD2 (6 bases). V lost 6 bases and J lost 2, with 12 bases in between. The germline V gene has CDR1 MNHEY and CDR2 SVGAGI. The CDR3 consists of 14 residues.

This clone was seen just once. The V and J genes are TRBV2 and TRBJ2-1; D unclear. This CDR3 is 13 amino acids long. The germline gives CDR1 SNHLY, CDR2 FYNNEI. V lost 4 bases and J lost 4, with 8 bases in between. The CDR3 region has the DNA TGTGCCAGCAGTGGTGTGGGGTACAATGAGCAGTTCTTC. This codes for CASSGVGYNEQFF.

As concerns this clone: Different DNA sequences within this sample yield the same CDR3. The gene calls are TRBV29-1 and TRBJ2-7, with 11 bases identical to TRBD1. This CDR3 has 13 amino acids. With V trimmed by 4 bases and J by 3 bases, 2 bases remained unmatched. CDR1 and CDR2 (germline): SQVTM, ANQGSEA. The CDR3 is CSVGTGGLYEQYF. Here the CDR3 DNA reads TGCAGCGTTGGGACAGGGGGCCTCTACGAGCAGTACTTC.

Written as DNA, the CDR3 is TGTGCCATCAGCCGGGACAGGGACAACTATGGCTACACCTTC. It encodes CAISRDRDNYGYTF. The chain recombines TRBV10-3 with TRBJ1-2; 9 bases fit TRBD1. V trimming: 6 bases; J trimming: 2 bases; junction bases outside the gene matches: 4. Per the germline V gene, CDR1 is ENHRY and CDR2 is SYGVKD. The CDR3 covers 14 residues.

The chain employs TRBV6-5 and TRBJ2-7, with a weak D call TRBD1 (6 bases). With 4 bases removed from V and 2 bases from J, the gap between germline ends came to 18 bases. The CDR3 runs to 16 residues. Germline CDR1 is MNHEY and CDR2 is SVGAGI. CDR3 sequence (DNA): TGTGCCAGCAGTTTGCACCGGGACACCAGCCCCTACGAGCAGTACTTC. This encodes CASSLHRDTSPYEQYF.

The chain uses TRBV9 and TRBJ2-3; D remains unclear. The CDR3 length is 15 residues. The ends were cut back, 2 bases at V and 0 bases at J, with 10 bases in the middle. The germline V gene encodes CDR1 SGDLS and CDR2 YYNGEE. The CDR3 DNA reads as TGTGCCAGCAGCGTCCTCCCTGGAAGCACAGATACGCAGTATTTT. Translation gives CASSVLPGSTDTQYF.

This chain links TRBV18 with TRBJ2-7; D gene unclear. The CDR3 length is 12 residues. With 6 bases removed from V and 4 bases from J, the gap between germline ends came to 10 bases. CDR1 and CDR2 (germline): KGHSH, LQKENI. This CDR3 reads CASSPTKYEQYF. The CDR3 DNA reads TGTGCCAGCTCTCCTACTAAGTACGAGCAGTACTTC.

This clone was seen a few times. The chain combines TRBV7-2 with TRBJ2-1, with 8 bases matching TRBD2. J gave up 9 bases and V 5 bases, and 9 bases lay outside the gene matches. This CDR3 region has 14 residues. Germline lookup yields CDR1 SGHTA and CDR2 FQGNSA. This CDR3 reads CASSLTTSEAEQFF. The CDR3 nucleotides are TGTGCCAGCAGCCTAACGACTAGCGAGGCTGAGCAGTTCTTC.